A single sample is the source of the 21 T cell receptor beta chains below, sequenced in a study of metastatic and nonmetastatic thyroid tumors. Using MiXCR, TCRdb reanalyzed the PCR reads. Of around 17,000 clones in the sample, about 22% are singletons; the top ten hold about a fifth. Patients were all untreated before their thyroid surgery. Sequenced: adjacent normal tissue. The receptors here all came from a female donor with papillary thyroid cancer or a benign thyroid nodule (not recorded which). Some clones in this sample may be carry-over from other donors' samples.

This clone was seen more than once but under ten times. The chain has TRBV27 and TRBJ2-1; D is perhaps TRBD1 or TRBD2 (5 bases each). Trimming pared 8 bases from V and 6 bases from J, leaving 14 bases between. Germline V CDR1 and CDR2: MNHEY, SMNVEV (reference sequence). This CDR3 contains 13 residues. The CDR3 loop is CASGSWGSNEQFF. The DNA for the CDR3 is TGTGCCAGCGGATCGTGGGGGAGCAATGAGCAGTTCTTC.

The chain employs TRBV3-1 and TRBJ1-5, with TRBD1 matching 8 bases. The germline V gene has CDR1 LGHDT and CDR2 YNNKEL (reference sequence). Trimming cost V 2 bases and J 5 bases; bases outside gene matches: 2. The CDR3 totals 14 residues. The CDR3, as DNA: TGTGCCAGCAGCCAACGACAGGGGTATCAGCCCCAGCATTTT. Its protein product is CASSQRQGYQPQHF.

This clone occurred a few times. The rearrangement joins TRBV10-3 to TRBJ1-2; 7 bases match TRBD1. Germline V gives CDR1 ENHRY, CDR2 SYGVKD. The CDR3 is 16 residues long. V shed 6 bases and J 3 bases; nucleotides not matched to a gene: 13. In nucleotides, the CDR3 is TGTGCCATCAGGGCGAGGGACAGCCAGATCTACTATGGCTACACCTTC. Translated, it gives CAIRARDSQIYYGYTF.

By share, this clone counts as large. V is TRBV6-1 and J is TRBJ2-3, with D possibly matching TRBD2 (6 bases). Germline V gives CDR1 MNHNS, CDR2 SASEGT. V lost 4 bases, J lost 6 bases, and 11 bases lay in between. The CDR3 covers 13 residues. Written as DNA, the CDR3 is TGTGCCAGCAGTGGGGTAGGAGGGGATACGCAGTATTTT. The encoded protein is CASSGVGGDTQYF.

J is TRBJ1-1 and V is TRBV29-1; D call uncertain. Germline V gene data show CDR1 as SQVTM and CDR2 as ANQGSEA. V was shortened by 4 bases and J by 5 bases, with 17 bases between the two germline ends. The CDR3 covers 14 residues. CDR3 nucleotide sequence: TGCAGCGTTGTGAGTAGGGCCTTGGGGACTGAAGCTTTCTTT. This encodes CSVVSRALGTEAFF.

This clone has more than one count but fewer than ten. CDR3 sequence reads: CASRQGLAGGQNEQFF. The CDR3 DNA follows: TGCGCCAGCAGACAGGGACTAGCGGGGGGGCAAAATGAGCAGTTCTTC. The chain recombines TRBV5-1 with TRBJ2-1; 16 bases map to TRBD2. The CDR3 length is 16 residues. Trimming removed 5 bases from V and 7 bases from J; junction bases left unmatched: 6. CDR1 and CDR2 from the germline V gene are SGHRS and YFSETQ.

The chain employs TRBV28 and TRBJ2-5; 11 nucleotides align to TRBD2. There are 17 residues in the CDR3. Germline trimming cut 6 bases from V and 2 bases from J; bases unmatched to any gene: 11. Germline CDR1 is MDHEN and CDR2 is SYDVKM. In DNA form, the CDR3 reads TGTGCCAGCAGCCTAAGCCTACTAGCGGGAGAACAAGAGACCCAGTACTTC. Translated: CASSLSLLAGEQETQYF.

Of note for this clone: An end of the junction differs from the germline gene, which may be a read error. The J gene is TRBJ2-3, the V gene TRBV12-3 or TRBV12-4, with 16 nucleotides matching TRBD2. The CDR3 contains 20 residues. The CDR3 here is CARQFGTSGRVFRPTDTQYF. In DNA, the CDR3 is TGTGCCCGTCAGTTTGGGACTAGCGGGAGGGTATTTCGTCCAACAGATACGCAATATTTT.

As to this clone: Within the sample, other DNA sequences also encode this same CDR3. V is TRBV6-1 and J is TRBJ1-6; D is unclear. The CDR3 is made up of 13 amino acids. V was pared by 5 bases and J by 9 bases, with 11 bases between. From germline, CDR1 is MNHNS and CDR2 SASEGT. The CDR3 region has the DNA TGTGCCAGCAGTCCTCGGACCCGTTCACCCCTCCACTTT. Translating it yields CASSPRTRSPLHF.

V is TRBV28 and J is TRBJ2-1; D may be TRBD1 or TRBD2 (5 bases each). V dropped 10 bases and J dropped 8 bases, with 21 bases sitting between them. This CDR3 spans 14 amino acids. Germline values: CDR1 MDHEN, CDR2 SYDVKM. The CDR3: CATPRGQIDDEQFF. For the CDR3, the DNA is TGTGCCACCCCCCGGGGCCAAATCGACGATGAGCAGTTCTTC.

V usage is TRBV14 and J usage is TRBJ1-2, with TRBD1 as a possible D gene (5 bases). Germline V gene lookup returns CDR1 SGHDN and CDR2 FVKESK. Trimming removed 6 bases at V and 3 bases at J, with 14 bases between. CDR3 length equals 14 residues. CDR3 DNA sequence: TGTGCCAGCAGACCAAGCGGCAGGGACTATGGCTACACCTTC. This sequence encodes CASRPSGRDYGYTF.

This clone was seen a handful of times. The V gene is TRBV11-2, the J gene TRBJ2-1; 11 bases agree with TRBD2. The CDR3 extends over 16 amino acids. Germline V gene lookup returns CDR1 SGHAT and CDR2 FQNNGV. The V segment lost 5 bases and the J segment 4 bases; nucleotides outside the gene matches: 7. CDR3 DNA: TGTGCCAGCAGCCTTCAACTAGCGGGAGATTACAATGAGCAGTTCTTC. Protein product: CASSLQLAGDYNEQFF.

The CDR3 reads CASSYRRTGMHEQYF. DNA for the CDR3: TGTGCCAGCAGTTACCGAAGGACAGGGATGCACGAGCAGTACTTC. The gene calls are TRBV6-2 or TRBV6-3 and TRBJ2-7, with 8 positions matching TRBD1. Trimming cost V 2 bases and J 5 bases; bases outside gene matches: 8. The CDR3 totals 15 residues. The germline CDR1 and CDR2 sequences are MNHEY and SVGEGT.

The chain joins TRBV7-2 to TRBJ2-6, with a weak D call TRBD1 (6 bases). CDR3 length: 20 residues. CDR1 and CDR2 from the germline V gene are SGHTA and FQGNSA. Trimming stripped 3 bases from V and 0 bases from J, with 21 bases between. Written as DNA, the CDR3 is TGTGCCAGCAGCTTTGGTCAGGGGCGAACCCTTACCTCTGGGGCCAACGTCCTGACTTTC. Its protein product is CASSFGQGRTLTSGANVLTF.

CDR3 nucleotide sequence: TGCGCCAGCAGCCAGACACCGGGACAGGGGGGGGAGTACTACACCTTC. Its protein product is CASSQTPGQGGEYYTF. V usage is TRBV4-1 and J usage is TRBJ1-2, with 11 nucleotides matching TRBD1. The CDR3 loop spans 16 amino acids. CDR1 MGHRA and CDR2 YSYEKL come from the germline V gene. With 3 bases clipped from V and 10 bases from J, the junction kept 13 bases outside the gene matches.

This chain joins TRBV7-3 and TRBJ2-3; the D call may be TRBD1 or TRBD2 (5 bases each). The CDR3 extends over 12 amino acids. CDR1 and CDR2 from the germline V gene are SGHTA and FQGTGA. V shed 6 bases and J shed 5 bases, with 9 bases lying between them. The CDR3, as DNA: TGTGCCAGCAGTGATGGGGGAGATACGCAGTATTTT. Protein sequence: CASSDGGDTQYF. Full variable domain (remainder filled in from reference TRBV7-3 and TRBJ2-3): GAGVSQTPSNKVTEKGKYVELRCDPISGHTALYWYRQSLGQGPEFLIYFQGTGAADDSGLPNDRFFAVRPEGSVSTLKIQRTERGDSAVYLCASSDGGDTQYFGPGTRLTVL.

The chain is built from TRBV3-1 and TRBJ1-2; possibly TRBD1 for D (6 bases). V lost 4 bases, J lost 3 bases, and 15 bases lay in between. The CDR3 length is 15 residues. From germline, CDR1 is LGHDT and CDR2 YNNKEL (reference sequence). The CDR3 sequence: CASSPLTGMDYGYTF. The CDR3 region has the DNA TGTGCCAGCAGCCCCCTCACAGGGATGGACTATGGCTACACCTTC. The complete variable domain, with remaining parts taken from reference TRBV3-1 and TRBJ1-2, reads DTAVSQTPKYLVTQMGNDKSIKCEQNLGHDTMYWYKQDSKKFLKIMFSYNNKELIINETVPNRFSPKSPDKAHLNLHINSLELGDSAVYFCASSPLTGMDYGYTFGSGTRLTVV.

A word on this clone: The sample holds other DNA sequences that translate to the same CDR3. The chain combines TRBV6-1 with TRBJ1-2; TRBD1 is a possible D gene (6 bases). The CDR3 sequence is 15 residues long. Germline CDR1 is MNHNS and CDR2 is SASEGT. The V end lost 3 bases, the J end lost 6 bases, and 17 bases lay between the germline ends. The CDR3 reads CASSDSPRGRNGYTF. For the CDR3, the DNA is TGTGCCAGCAGTGATTCACCCAGGGGTAGGAATGGCTACACCTTC.

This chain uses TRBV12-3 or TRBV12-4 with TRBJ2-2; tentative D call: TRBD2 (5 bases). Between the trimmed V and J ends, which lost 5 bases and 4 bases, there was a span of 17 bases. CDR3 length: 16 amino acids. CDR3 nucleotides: TGTGCCAGCAGTCCTCTAGCTGGCGCGCTCACCGGGGAGCTGTTTTTT. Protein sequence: CASSPLAGALTGELFF.

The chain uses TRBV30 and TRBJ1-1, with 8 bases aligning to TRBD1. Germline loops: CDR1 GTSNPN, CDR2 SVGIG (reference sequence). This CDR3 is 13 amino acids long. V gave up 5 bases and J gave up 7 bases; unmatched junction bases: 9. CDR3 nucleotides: TGTGCCTGGCTTAGGACAGGGACCGATGAAGCTTTCTTT. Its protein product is CAWLRTGTDEAFF.

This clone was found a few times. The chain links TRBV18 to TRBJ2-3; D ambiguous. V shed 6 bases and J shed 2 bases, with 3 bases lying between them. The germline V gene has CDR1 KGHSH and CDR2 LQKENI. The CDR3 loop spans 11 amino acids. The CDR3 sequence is CASSYTDTQYF. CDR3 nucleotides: TGTGCCAGCTCTTACACAGATACGCAGTATTTT.